This T cell receptor (gamma chain) was profiled in a study of Vγ9Vδ2 T cells in congenital toxoplasmosis (dated by TCRdb to the early 2020s). Looking at the study overall: Congenital toxoplasmosis was diagnosed using IgG, IgM and IgA serology, Western blot and an in-house interferon-gamma release assay. Gamma and delta chain CDR3 repertoires of sorted blood gammadelta T cells were compared between congenitally T. gondii-infected and uninfected infants. Infant repertoires were sequenced at 2 months after birth and at 1 year of age. At 2 months, TCR sequencing included roughly 5 infected and fewer than 13 uninfected infants, and at 1 year it included 3 infected and 4 uninfected infants.

Points the paper makes about the study in general: At 2 months, infected infants appeared to have fewer N additions in TRGV9 and TRDV2 CDR3s than uninfected infants, particularly in TRDV2-TRDJ1 sequences. Both infected and uninfected infants showed a high prevalence of a public TRGV9 clonotype. Two months was the earliest age with enough suitable sample material for TCR repertoire analysis, so newborn repertoires were not sequenced. In approximately 2-month-old infants, germline-encoded fetal-type TRDV2 CDR3 sequences seemed to be more common in infected than in uninfected infants, which suggests a footprint of in utero expansion. Repertoire differences between infected and uninfected infants were less clear at 1 year of age than at 2 months.

This clone is a singleton in its sample. This receptor's antigen is unknown. With a far larger clone one base away, a read error is the likely cause. Other DNA sequences of this sample code for an identical CDR3. Mothers of both infected and uninfected infants received the same treatment, using spiramycin and/or pyrimethamine plus sulfadiazine plus folinic acid. Every infant, whether infected or uninfected, was delivered at term, after more than 37 weeks of gestation. Around 1,000 uL of blood was processed into PBMCs by Lymphoprep gradient centrifugation, after which the PBMCs were cryopreserved in liquid nitrogen and shipped to Belgium. After thawing, PBMCs were labeled with Zombie NIR viability dye and stained with CD3, TCR gammadelta, Vgamma9 and Vdelta2 antibodies. CD3+ TCRgammadelta+ T cells were sorted on a FACSAria III with a mean purity of 98%. For each sample, the RNeasy Micro Kit was used to isolate RNA from some 10,000 sorted gammadelta T cells. The infants were born to mothers who were enrolled with primary T. gondii infection during pregnancy. The infants' peripheral blood was drawn at an outpatient microbiology and virology center located in Pavia, Italy.

Template-switch reverse transcription with SuperScript II was used to generate cDNA, with TRGC- and TRDC-specific primers combined in a single tube. The TRGC primer was designed to bind both the TRGC1 and TRGC2 constant genes. TRG and TRD amplification used the KAPA Real-Time Library Amplification Kit, with AMPure XP bead purification between steps. Index PCR with the Nextera XT Index Kit was used to add Illumina sequencing adapters. An Illumina MiSeq with the V2 300 kit was used to sequence the TRG and TRD amplicons, producing 150 bp paired-end reads. The paper's processing steps were these. Before any further analysis, FastQC version 0.11.8 was used to assess read quality. Reads were mapped to GenBank TRG or TRD reference genes, and MiXCR version 3.0.3 was used to assemble CDR3 sequences. Default MiXCR settings were kept, except that 3 rather than 5 consecutive nucleotides were used to assemble TRDD gene segments. N additions, CDR3 length, J segment length and clonotype sharing between samples were computed with VDJtools version 1.2.1. CDR3 sequences that were out of frame or contained stop codons were left out of the analysis. Infant repertoires were assessed for overlap with previously published fetal, cord blood and adult blood Vgamma9Vdelta2 repertoires. TCRdb called clones from the public reads with CATT, and repeated DNA sequences were later combined into one row. TCRdb's processing, not the authors', yielded these V and J calls. This sample holds approximately 300 gamma-chain clones; less than 25% were observed only once. Clones ranked in the top ten supply 30% of the sample.

The CDR3 runs 17 amino acids, cysteine and phenylalanine included. The read is trimmed to its CDR3 DNA, 51 bases read in frame from base 1. As encoded in the germline V gene (reference sequence), CDR1 is GITISATS while CDR2 is ISYDGTV. The sequenced sample consisted of gamma-delta T cells from blood. This receptor chain uses TRGV9 and TRGJP. The TCR sequence derives from a child under 10 years old born to a mother with Toxoplasma gondii infection during pregnancy, either congenitally infected or uninfected (not recorded which). The CDR3 region has the sequence CALWDNTQELGKKIKVF. The DNA sequence is as follows: TGTGCCTTGTGGGATAATACTCAAGAGTTGGGCAAAAAAATCAAGGTATTC.